This T cell receptor (beta chain) was found in a study of Ad26.COV2.S vaccination and SARS-CoV-2 variants. Treatment described: 15 to 20 received Ad26.COV2.S at low or high dose, single or two shots; five or six received placebo; per-sample allocation not given. Sampling took place 63 days after the first vaccine or placebo injection. This CDR3 region has 19 residues. From germline, CDR1 is LGHNA and CDR2 YNFKEQ. The germline V and J ends were trimmed by 0 bases and 2 bases, with 21 bases remaining between them. Repertoires were generated with immunoSEQ multiplex PCR, while TCRdb's copy carries only in-frame clones and drops some. The sample yields some 340,000 clones, 70% to 90% seen once.

The specimen was peripheral blood, collected in a trial of Ad26.COV2.S vaccine versus placebo. The receptor was derived from a person aged 18-60 years who received the Ad26.COV2.S COVID-19 vaccine or a placebo. This rearrangement joins TRBV4-2 to TRBJ2-3; tentatively, D is TRBD2 (5 bases). The CDR3 bases are TGTGCCAGCAGCCAAGACGACCCCCAAACTAGAGAGAACACAGATACGCAGTATTTT. Translating gives CASSQDDPQTRENTDTQYF.